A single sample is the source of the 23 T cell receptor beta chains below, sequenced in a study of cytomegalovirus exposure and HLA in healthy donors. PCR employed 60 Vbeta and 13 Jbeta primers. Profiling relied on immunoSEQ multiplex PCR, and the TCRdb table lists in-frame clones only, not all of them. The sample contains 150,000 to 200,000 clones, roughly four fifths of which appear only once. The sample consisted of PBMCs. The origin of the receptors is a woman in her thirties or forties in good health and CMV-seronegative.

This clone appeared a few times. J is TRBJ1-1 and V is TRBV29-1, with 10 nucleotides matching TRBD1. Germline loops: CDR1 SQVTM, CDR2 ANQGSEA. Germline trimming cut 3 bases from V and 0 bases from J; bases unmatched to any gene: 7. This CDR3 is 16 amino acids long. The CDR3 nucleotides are TGCAGCGTTGATGGCCAGACAGGGGGCTTGAACACTGAAGCTTTCTTT. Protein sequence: CSVDGQTGGLNTEAFF. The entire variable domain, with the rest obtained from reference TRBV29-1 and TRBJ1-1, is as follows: SAVISQKPSRDICQRGTSLTIQCQVDSQVTMMFWYRQQPGQSLTLIATANQGSEATYESGFVIDKFPISRPNLTFSTLTVSNMSPEDSSIYLCSVDGQTGGLNTEAFFGQGTRLTVV.

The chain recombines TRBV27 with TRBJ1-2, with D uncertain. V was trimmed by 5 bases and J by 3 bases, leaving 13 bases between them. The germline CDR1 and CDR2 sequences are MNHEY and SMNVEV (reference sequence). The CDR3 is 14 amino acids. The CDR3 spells CASSPKPGYYGYTF. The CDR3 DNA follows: TGTGCCAGCAGTCCTAAGCCGGGTTACTATGGCTACACCTTC.

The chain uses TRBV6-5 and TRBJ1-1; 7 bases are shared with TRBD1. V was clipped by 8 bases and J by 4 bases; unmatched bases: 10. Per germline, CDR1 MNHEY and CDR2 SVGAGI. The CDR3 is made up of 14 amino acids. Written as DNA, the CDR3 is TGTGCCAGCGCAAGAGGGGGCGCGGGCACTGAAGCTTTCTTT. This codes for CASARGGAGTEAFF.

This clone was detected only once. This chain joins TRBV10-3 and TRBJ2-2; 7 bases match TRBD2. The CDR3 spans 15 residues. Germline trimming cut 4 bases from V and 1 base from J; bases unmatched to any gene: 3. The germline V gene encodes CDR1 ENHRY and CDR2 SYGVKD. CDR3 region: CAISASSGNTGELFF. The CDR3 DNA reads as TGTGCCATCAGTGCGTCTAGCGGGAACACCGGGGAGCTGTTTTTT.

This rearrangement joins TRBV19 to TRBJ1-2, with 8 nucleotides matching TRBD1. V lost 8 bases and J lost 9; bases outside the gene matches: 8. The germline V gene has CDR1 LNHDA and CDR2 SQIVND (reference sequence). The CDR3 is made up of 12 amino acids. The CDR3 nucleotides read TGTGCCAGTCGTAGACAGGGGAGCAGCTACACCTTC. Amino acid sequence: CASRRQGSSYTF.

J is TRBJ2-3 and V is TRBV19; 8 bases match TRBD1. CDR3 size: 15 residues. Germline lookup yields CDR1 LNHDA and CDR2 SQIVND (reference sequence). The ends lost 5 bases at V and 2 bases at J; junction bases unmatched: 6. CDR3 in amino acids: CASSVGGQVTDTQYF. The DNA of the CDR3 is TGTGCCAGTAGTGTAGGGGGACAGGTCACAGATACGCAGTATTTT.

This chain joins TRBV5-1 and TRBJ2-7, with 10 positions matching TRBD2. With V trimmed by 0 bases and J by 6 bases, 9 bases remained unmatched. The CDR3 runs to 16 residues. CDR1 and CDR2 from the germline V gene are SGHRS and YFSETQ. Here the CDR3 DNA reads TGCGCCAGCAGCTTGGCGGGACTGAGCGGGAGGGCCGAGCAGTACTTC. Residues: CASSLAGLSGRAEQYF.

The CDR3 sequence is CASSLYGLGGAYGYTF. The CDR3 coding sequence is TGTGCCAGCAGCTTATACGGACTAGGGGGGGCCTATGGCTACACCTTC. The J gene is TRBJ1-2, the V gene TRBV7-8; maybe TRBD1 (6 bases). CDR1 is SGHVS and CDR2 is FQNEAQ in the germline V gene. The CDR3 totals 16 residues. V was pared by 2 bases and J by 4 bases, with 17 bases between. The full variable domain, rest sourced from reference TRBV7-8 and TRBJ1-2, is GAGVSQSPRYKVAKRGQDVALRCDPISGHVSLFWYQQALGQGPEFLTYFQNEAQLDKSGLPSDRFFAERPEGSVSTLKIQRTQQEDSAVYLCASSLYGLGGAYGYTFGSGTRLTVV.

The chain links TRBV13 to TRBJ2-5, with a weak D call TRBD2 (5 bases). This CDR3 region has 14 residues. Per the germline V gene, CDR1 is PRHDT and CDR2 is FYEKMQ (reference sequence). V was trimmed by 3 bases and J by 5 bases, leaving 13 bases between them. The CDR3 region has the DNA TGTGCCAGCAGCTTCCTCGACGGCGGGGAGACCCAGTACTTC. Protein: CASSFLDGGETQYF.

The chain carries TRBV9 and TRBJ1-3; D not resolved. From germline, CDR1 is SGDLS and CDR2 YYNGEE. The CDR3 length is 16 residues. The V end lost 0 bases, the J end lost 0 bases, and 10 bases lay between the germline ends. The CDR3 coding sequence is TGTGCCAGCAGCGTAGGTTGGGCTACCTCTGGAAACACCATATATTTT. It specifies CASSVGWATSGNTIYF.

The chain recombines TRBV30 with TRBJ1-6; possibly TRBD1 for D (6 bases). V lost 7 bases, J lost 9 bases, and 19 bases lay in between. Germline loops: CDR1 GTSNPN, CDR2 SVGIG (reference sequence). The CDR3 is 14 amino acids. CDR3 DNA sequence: TGTGCCTCCTTAATCGGGGGGCCTGGTTCACCCCTCCACTTT. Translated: CASLIGGPGSPLHF.

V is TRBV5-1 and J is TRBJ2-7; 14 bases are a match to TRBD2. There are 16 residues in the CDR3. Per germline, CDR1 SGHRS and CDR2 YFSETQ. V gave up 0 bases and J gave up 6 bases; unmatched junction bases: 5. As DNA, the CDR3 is TGCGCCAGCAGCTTGGGACTAGCGGGAGGGCCGGGCGAGCAGTACTTC. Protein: CASSLGLAGGPGEQYF. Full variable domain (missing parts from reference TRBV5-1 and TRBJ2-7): KAGVTQTPRYLIKTRGQQVTLSCSPISGHRSVSWYQQTPGQGLQFLFEYFSETQRNKGNFPGRFSGRQFSNSRSEMNVSTLELGDSALYLCASSLGLAGGPGEQYFGPGTRLTVT.

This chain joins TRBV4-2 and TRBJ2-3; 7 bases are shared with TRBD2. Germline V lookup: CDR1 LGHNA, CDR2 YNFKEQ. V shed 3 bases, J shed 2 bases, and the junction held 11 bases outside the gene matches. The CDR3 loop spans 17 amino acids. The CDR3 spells CASSQGETSFTTDTQYF. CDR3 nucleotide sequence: TGTGCCAGCAGCCAGGGTGAGACTAGCTTTACCACAGATACGCAGTATTTT.

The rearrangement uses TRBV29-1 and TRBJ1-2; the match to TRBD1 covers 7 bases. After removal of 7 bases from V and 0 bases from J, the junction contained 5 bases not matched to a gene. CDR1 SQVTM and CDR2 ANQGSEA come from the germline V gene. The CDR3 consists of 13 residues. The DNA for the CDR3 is TGCAGCGCCTTGGGACAGACTAACTATGGCTACACCTTC. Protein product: CSALGQTNYGYTF.

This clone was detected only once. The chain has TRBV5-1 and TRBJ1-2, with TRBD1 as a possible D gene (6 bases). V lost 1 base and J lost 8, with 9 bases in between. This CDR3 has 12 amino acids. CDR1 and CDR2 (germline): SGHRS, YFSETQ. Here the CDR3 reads CASSLSGEGYTF. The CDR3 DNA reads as TGCGCCAGCAGCTTGTCAGGGGAAGGCTACACCTTC.

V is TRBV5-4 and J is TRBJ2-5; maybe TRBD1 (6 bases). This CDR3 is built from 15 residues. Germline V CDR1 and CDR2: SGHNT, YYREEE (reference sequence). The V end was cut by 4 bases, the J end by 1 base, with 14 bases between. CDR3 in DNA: TGTGCCAGCAGCCCACTGGGGGCGGGCCAAGAGACCCAGTACTTC. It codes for CASSPLGAGQETQYF.

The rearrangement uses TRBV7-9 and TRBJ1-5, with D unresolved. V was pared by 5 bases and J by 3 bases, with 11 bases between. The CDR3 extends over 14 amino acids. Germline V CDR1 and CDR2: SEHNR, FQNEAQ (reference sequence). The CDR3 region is CASSPSSSNQPQHF. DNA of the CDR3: TGTGCCAGCAGCCCCTCCTCGTCCAATCAGCCCCAGCATTTT.

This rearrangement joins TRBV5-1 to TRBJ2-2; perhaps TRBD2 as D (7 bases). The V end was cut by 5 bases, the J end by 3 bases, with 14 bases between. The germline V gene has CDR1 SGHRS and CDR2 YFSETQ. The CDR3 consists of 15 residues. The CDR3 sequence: CASSSLGGHTGELFF. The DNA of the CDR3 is TGCGCCAGCAGTTCCCTGGGGGGGCACACCGGGGAGCTGTTTTTT.

The CDR3 loop is CASSVLRAGGYTF. The DNA of the CDR3 is TGTGCCAGCAGTGTGTTGAGGGCGGGGGGCTACACCTTC. The chain recombines TRBV6-1 with TRBJ1-2; D ambiguous. V was trimmed by 4 bases and J by 8 bases, leaving 14 bases between them. This CDR3 is built from 13 residues. Per the germline V gene, CDR1 is MNHNS and CDR2 is SASEGT.

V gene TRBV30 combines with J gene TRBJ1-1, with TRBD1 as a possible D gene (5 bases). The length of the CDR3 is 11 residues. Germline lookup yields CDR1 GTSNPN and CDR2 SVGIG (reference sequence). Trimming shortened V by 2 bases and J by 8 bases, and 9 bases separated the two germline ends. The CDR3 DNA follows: TGTGCCTGGAGTTGGGGGGGAGAAGCTTTCTTT. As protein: CAWSWGGEAFF.

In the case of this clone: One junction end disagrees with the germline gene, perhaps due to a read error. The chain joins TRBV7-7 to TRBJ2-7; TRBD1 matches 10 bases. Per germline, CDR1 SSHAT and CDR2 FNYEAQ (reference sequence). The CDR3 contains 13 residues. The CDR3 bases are TGTGCTAGCAGCTTGGGACAGGGGAACGAGCAGTACTTC. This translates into CASSLGQGNEQYF.

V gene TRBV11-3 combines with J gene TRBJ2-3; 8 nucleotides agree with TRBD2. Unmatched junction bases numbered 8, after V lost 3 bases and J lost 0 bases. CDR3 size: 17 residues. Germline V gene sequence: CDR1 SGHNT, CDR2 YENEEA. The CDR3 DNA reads TGTGCCAGCAGCTTCCCGACTAGCGCAACTAGCACAGATACGCAGTATTTT. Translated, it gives CASSFPTSATSTDTQYF. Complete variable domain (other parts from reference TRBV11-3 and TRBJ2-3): EAGVVQSPRYKIIEKKQPVAFWCNPISGHNTLYWYLQNLGQGPELLIRYENEEAVDDSQLPKDRFSAERLKGVDSTLKIQPAELGDSAVYLCASSFPTSATSTDTQYFGPGTRLTVL.

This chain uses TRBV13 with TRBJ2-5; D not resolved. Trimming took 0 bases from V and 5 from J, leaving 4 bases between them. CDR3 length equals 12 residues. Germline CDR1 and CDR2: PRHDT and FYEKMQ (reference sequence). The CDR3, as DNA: TGTGCCAGCAGCTTAGGCCAGGAGACCCAGTACTTC. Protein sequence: CASSLGQETQYF.